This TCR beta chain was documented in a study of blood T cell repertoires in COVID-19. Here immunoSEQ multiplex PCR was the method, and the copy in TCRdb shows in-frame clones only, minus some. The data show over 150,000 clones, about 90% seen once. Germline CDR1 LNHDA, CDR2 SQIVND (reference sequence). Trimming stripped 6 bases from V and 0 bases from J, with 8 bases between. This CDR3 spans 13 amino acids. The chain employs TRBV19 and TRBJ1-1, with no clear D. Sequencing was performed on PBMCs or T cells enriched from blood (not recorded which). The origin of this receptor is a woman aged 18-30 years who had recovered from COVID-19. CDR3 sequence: CASRAYMNTEAFF. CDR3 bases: TGTGCCAGTAGGGCATACATGAACACTGAAGCTTTCTTT.